This section outlines one T cell receptor beta chain sequence together with its context. The target antigen is unknown. Assay used: immunoSEQ multiplex PCR; TCRdb lists only in-frame clones, some missing. The data show tens of thousands of clones, around 93% seen once. Deletions cut 1 base from V and 2 bases from J, with 6 bases between. The CDR3 totals 13 residues. Germline-derived CDR1 and CDR2 are MGHRA and YSYEKL. This entry comes from a study of T cell repertoires and Cas9 in healthy adults. As for the study in general: CD4 and CD8 compartments: SpCas9-reactive T cells profiled for potency, cytotoxicity, lineage. Study-level points and caveats: In vitro, SpCas9-reactive Tregs were reported to curb effector T cell proliferation and function.

What was sequenced was CD4+ effector T cells (CD127+, CD25-, CD137-, CD154-) from PBMCs; culture status not recorded. The chain carries TRBV4-1 and TRBJ2-7, with D possibly being TRBD1 or TRBD2 (5 bases each). This receptor was taken from a human donor in good health. The CDR3 DNA is TGCGCCAGCAGCCAAGGGGGACCCTACGAGCAGTACTTC. It translates to CASSQGGPYEQYF.